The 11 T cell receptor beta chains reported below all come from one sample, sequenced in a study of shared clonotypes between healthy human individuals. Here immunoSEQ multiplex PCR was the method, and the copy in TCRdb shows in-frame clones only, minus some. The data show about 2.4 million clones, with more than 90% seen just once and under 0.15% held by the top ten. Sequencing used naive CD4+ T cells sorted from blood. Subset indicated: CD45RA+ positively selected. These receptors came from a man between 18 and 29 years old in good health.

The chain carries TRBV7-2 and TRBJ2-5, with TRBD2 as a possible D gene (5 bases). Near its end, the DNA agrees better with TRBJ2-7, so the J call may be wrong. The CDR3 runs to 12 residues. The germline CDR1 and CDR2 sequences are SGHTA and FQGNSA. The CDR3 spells CASSFLASEQYF. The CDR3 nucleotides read TGTGCCAGCAGCTTCCTAGCTAGCGAGCAGTACTTC.

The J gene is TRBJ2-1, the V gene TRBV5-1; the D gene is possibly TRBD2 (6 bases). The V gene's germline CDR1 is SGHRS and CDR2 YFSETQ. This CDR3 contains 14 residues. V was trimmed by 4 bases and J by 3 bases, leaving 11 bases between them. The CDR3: CASSLGLLYNEQFF. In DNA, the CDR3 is TGCGCCAGCAGCCTGGGACTCCTCTACAATGAGCAGTTCTTC.

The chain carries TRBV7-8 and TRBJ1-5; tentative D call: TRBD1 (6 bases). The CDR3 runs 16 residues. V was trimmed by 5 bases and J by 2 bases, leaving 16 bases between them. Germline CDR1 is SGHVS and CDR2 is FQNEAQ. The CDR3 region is CASSAQGGGRNQPQHF. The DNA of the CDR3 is TGTGCCAGCAGCGCACAGGGAGGGGGTCGCAATCAGCCCCAGCATTTT.

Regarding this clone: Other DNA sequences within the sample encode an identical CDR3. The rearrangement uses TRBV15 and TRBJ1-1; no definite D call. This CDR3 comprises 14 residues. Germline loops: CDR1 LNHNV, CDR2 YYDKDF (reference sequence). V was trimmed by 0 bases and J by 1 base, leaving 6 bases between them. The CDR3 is CATSREVRNTEAFF. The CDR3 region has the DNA TGTGCCACCAGCAGAGAGGTGAGGAACACTGAAGCTTTCTTT.

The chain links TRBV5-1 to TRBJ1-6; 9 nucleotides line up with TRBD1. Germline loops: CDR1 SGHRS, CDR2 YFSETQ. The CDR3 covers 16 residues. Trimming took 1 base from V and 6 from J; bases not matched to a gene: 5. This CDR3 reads CASSLITGGTNSPLHF. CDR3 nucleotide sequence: TGCGCCAGCAGCTTGATTACAGGGGGCACTAATTCACCCCTCCACTTT.

CDR3 DNA sequence: TGTGCCAGTGTTCACGGGGCGTACAATGAGCAGTTCTTC. The encoded protein is CASVHGAYNEQFF. This chain joins TRBV7-9 and TRBJ2-1; D could derive from TRBD1 or TRBD2 (5 bases each). V lost 9 bases, J lost 4 bases, and 13 bases lay in between. The CDR3 is 13 amino acids. The germline CDR1 and CDR2 sequences are SEHNR and FQNEAQ (reference sequence).

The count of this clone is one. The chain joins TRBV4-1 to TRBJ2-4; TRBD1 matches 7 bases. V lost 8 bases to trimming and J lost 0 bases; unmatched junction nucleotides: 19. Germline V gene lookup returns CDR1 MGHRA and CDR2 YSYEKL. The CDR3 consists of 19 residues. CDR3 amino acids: CASGNPTGTLSLAKNIQYF. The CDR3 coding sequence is TGCGCCAGCGGTAACCCGACAGGGACCCTTTCGCTAGCCAAAAACATTCAGTACTTC.

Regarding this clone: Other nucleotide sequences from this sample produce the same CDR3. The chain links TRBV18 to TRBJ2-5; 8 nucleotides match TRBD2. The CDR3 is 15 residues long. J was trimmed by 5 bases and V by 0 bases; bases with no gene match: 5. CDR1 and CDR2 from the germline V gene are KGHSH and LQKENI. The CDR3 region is CASSPPAGGRETQYF. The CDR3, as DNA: TGTGCCAGCTCACCACCGGCGGGGGGTCGGGAGACCCAGTACTTC.

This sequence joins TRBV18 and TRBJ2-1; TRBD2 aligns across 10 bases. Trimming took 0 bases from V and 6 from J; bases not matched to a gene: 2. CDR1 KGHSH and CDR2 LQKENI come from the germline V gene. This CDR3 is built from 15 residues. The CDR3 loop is CASSPPRTSGNEQFF. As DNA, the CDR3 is TGTGCCAGCTCACCACCCCGGACTAGCGGCAATGAGCAGTTCTTC.

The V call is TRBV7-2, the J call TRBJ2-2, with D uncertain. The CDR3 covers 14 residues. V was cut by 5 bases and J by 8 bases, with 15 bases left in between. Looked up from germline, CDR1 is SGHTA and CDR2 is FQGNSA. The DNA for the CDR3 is TGTGCCAGCAGCCCCCCGCCGGCCCCAGGGGAGCTGTTTTTT. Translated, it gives CASSPPPAPGELFF.

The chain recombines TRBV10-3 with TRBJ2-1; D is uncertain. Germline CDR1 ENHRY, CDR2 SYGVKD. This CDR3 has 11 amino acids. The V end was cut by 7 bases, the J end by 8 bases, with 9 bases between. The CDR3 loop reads CAIKGIDEQFF. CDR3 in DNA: TGTGCCATCAAGGGAATCGATGAGCAGTTCTTC.